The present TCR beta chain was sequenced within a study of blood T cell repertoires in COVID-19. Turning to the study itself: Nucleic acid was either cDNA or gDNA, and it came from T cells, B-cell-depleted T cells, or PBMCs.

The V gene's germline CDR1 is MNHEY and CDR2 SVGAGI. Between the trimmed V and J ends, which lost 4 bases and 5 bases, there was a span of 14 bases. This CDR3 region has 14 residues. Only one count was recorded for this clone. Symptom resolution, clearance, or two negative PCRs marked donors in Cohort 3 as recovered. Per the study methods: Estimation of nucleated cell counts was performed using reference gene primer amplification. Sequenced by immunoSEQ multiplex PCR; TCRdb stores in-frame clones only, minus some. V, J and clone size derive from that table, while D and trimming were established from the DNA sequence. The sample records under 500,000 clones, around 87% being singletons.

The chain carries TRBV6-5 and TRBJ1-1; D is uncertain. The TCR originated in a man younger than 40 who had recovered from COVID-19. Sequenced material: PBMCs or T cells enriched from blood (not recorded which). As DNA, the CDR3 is TGTGCCAGCAGTTTCGGAGGGCGTGAGACTGAAGCTTTCTTT. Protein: CASSFGGRETEAFF.